The rows below give T cell receptor beta chains drawn from one sample of a study of blood T cell repertoires in COVID-19. Data came from immunoSEQ multiplex PCR; TCRdb stores just in-frame clones and leaves some out. This table holds over 300,000 clones, about nine tenths found once. The sequencing sample was made of PBMCs or T cells enriched from blood (not recorded which). The receptors were gathered from a woman aged 40 to 55 who had recovered from COVID-19. The CDR3 runs from the conserved cysteine through the conserved F or W. Fields, in order: J gene, clone size, V gene, D gene, CDR3 protein, CDR3 DNA. The D gene is left open where the match is weak. Some rows mark clone size as missing; the rest say once, few, many or name a class of expanded clone.

j_gene: TRBJ2-7
abundance: -
v_gene: TRBV27
d_gene: -
CDR3aa: CASRSPVGPYEQYF
CDR3nt: TGTGCCAGCAGGAGCCCCGTGGGGCCCTACGAGCAGTACTTC

j_gene: TRBJ1-1
abundance: -
v_gene: TRBV7-3
d_gene: -
CDR3aa: CASSPGGPLRTEAFF
CDR3nt: TGTGCCAGCAGCCCGGGGGGACCCCTGAGAACTGAAGCTTTCTTT

j_gene: TRBJ1-1
abundance: -
v_gene: TRBV2
d_gene: TRBD1
CDR3aa: CASSEWTGTEAFF
CDR3nt: TGTGCCAGCAGTGAATGGACAGGGACTGAAGCTTTCTTT

j_gene: TRBJ2-1
abundance: once
v_gene: TRBV24-1
d_gene: -
CDR3aa: CATSDSQGGGPWNEQFF
CDR3nt: TGTGCCACCAGTGATTCCCAAGGGGGGGGACCTTGGAATGAGCAGTTCTTC

j_gene: TRBJ2-1
abundance: few
v_gene: TRBV18
d_gene: -
CDR3aa: CASSSSQGSYNEQFF
CDR3nt: TGTGCCAGCTCATCATCACAGGGATCCTACAATGAGCAGTTCTTC

j_gene: TRBJ2-3
abundance: -
v_gene: TRBV7-9
d_gene: -
CDR3aa: CASSLSSVTDTQYF
CDR3nt: TGTGCCAGCAGCTTAAGTAGCGTGACAGATACGCAGTATTTT

j_gene: TRBJ2-1
abundance: once
v_gene: TRBV7-2
d_gene: TRBD2
CDR3aa: CASSKLAGGPNEQFF
CDR3nt: TGTGCCAGCAGCAAACTAGCGGGAGGGCCTAATGAGCAGTTCTTC

j_gene: TRBJ2-2
abundance: -
v_gene: TRBV7-9
d_gene: -
CDR3aa: CASSPHLWDWTGELFF
CDR3nt: TGTGCCAGCAGCCCACACCTGTGGGACTGGACCGGGGAGCTGTTTTTT

j_gene: TRBJ1-5
abundance: -
v_gene: TRBV7-2
d_gene: TRBD1
CDR3aa: CASSLGGQVAGYSNQPQHF
CDR3nt: TGTGCCAGCAGCTTAGGGGGACAGGTTGCGGGTTATAGCAATCAGCCCCAGCATTTT

j_gene: TRBJ1-1
abundance: -
v_gene: TRBV19
d_gene: -
CDR3aa: CASSIQGGNTEAFF
CDR3nt: TGTGCCAGTAGTATTCAGGGCGGGAACACTGAAGCTTTCTTT

j_gene: TRBJ1-1
abundance: -
v_gene: TRBV19
d_gene: -
CDR3aa: CASTPTWPGGRAFF
CDR3nt: TGTGCCAGTACCCCAACCTGGCCGGGGGGCAGGGCTTTCTTT

j_gene: TRBJ1-4
abundance: -
v_gene: TRBV5-1
d_gene: TRBD1
CDR3aa: CASGTGVSNEKLFF
CDR3nt: TGCGCCAGCGGAACAGGGGTTTCTAATGAAAAACTGTTTTTT

j_gene: TRBJ2-5
abundance: -
v_gene: TRBV24-1
d_gene: TRBD1
CDR3aa: CATSLGQGAGYLQETQYF
CDR3nt: TGTGCCACCAGCCTGGGACAGGGGGCTGGGTATCTCCAGGAGACCCAGTACTTC

j_gene: TRBJ2-7
abundance: once
v_gene: TRBV7-2
d_gene: TRBD2
CDR3aa: CASSLVGLANYEQYF
CDR3nt: TGTGCCAGCAGCTTAGTTGGACTAGCGAACTACGAGCAGTACTTC

j_gene: TRBJ1-4
abundance: -
v_gene: TRBV7-9
d_gene: -
CDR3aa: CASRLSFPSSNEKLFF
CDR3nt: TGTGCCAGCAGACTATCCTTTCCTAGCTCTAATGAAAAACTGTTTTTT

j_gene: TRBJ2-1
abundance: -
v_gene: TRBV30
d_gene: TRBD2
CDR3aa: CAWRGTKGGATSSYNEQFF
CDR3nt: TGTGCCTGGAGGGGGACTAAGGGCGGGGCTACAAGCTCCTACAATGAGCAGTTCTTC

j_gene: TRBJ2-1
abundance: -
v_gene: TRBV11-2
d_gene: TRBD2
CDR3aa: CASSLVYGRTSRYNEQFF
CDR3nt: TGTGCCAGCAGCTTAGTATACGGAAGGACTAGCAGGTACAATGAGCAGTTCTTC

j_gene: TRBJ1-5
abundance: once
v_gene: TRBV20-1
d_gene: -
CDR3aa: CSFQGTQPQHF
CDR3nt: TGCAGTTTCCAGGGCACCCAGCCCCAGCATTTT

j_gene: TRBJ1-2
abundance: -
v_gene: TRBV7-9
d_gene: TRBD1
CDR3aa: CASSLNSGGAGGYGYTF
CDR3nt: TGTGCCAGCAGCCTAAATTCAGGGGGCGCCGGGGGCTATGGCTACACCTTC

j_gene: TRBJ2-3
abundance: -
v_gene: TRBV10-3
d_gene: TRBD2
CDR3aa: CAISGLAGLTDTQYF
CDR3nt: TGTGCCATCAGTGGACTAGCGGGGCTCACAGATACGCAGTATTTT

j_gene: TRBJ1-1
abundance: -
v_gene: TRBV4-3
d_gene: -
CDR3aa: CASSHSLARGTEAFF
CDR3nt: TGCGCCAGCAGCCACTCACTTGCTAGGGGGACTGAAGCTTTCTTT

j_gene: TRBJ2-7
abundance: once
v_gene: TRBV9
d_gene: TRBD1
CDR3aa: CASSGPGQSYEQYF
CDR3nt: TGTGCCAGCAGCGGCCCGGGACAGAGCTACGAGCAGTACTTC

j_gene: TRBJ1-2
abundance: -
v_gene: TRBV18
d_gene: -
CDR3aa: CASSPWDGGGGYTF
CDR3nt: TGTGCCAGCTCACCCTGGGACGGCGGGGGAGGCTACACCTTC

j_gene: TRBJ2-6
abundance: -
v_gene: TRBV7-9
d_gene: -
CDR3aa: CASSSASSGANVLTF
CDR3nt: TGTGCCAGCAGCTCAGCGAGTTCTGGGGCCAACGTCCTGACTTTC

j_gene: TRBJ1-2
abundance: -
v_gene: TRBV9
d_gene: -
CDR3aa: CASSPESSGAYGYTF
CDR3nt: TGTGCCAGCAGCCCAGAGAGTTCAGGGGCCTATGGCTACACCTTC

j_gene: TRBJ2-1
abundance: -
v_gene: TRBV11-1
d_gene: TRBD2
CDR3aa: CASSFFAGVNNEQFF
CDR3nt: TGTGCCAGCAGCTTCTTTGCGGGAGTCAACAATGAGCAGTTCTTC

j_gene: TRBJ2-7
abundance: -
v_gene: TRBV6-2/TRBV6-3
d_gene: TRBD2
CDR3aa: CASSYPSGQGSGSAYEQYF
CDR3nt: TGTGCCAGCAGTTACCCATCGGGGCAGGGTAGCGGGAGTGCCTACGAGCAGTACTTC

j_gene: TRBJ1-2
abundance: -
v_gene: TRBV19
d_gene: -
CDR3aa: CASTAGMFGYTF
CDR3nt: TGTGCCAGTACCGCAGGGATGTTTGGCTACACCTTC

j_gene: TRBJ1-1
abundance: -
v_gene: TRBV2
d_gene: -
CDR3aa: CASSEQGGNTEAFF
CDR3nt: TGTGCCAGCAGTGAGCAGGGTGGGAACACTGAAGCTTTCTTT

j_gene: TRBJ1-1
abundance: -
v_gene: TRBV18
d_gene: TRBD1
CDR3aa: CASSDRADTEAFF
CDR3nt: TGTGCCAGCTCTGACAGGGCGGACACTGAAGCTTTCTTT

j_gene: TRBJ2-7
abundance: -
v_gene: TRBV19
d_gene: -
CDR3aa: CASSHLRGTQVDEQYF
CDR3nt: TGTGCCAGTAGCCACCTCAGGGGAACTCAAGTAGACGAGCAGTACTTC

j_gene: TRBJ2-1
abundance: -
v_gene: TRBV7-3
d_gene: TRBD2
CDR3aa: CASSLSSSGPYNEQFF
CDR3nt: TGTGCCAGCAGCTTATCCTCTAGCGGGCCCTACAATGAGCAGTTCTTC

j_gene: TRBJ1-2
abundance: -
v_gene: TRBV9
d_gene: -
CDR3aa: CASSPVGEENYGYTF
CDR3nt: TGTGCCAGCAGCCCAGTTGGGGAGGAAAACTATGGCTACACCTTC

j_gene: TRBJ2-7
abundance: -
v_gene: TRBV11-2
d_gene: TRBD1
CDR3aa: CASSLDRTGLYEQYF
CDR3nt: TGTGCCAGCAGCTTAGATAGGACAGGGCTTTACGAGCAGTACTTC

j_gene: TRBJ2-1
abundance: -
v_gene: TRBV6-2/TRBV6-3
d_gene: -
CDR3aa: CASSYAAELDEQFF
CDR3nt: TGTGCCAGCAGTTACGCCGCCGAACTGGATGAGCAGTTCTTC

j_gene: TRBJ2-5
abundance: -
v_gene: TRBV24-1
d_gene: TRBD2
CDR3aa: CATSDRTSGKTQYF
CDR3nt: TGTGCCACCAGTGATCGAACTAGCGGAAAGACCCAGTACTTC

j_gene: TRBJ2-7
abundance: -
v_gene: TRBV11-3
d_gene: -
CDR3aa: CASSLDLPSYEQYF
CDR3nt: TGTGCCAGCAGCTTAGATCTTCCCTCCTACGAGCAGTACTTC

j_gene: TRBJ1-2
abundance: -
v_gene: TRBV5-4
d_gene: TRBD1
CDR3aa: CASSPGGGAGYGYTF
CDR3nt: TGTGCCAGCAGCCCAGGGGGTGGGGCAGGGTATGGCTACACCTTC

j_gene: TRBJ1-2
abundance: -
v_gene: TRBV2
d_gene: TRBD1
CDR3aa: CASRDGQGRGYTF
CDR3nt: TGTGCCAGCAGGGACGGACAGGGTCGTGGCTACACCTTC

j_gene: TRBJ2-3
abundance: -
v_gene: TRBV2
d_gene: TRBD1
CDR3aa: CASRLDRGHSDTQYF
CDR3nt: TGTGCCAGCAGACTGGACAGGGGGCATTCAGATACGCAGTATTTT

j_gene: TRBJ2-7
abundance: once
v_gene: TRBV6-5
d_gene: TRBD2
CDR3aa: CASSYSGGGTSYEQYF
CDR3nt: TGTGCCAGCAGTTACTCCGGGGGGGGAACATCCTACGAGCAGTACTTC

j_gene: TRBJ2-1
abundance: few
v_gene: TRBV11-3
d_gene: TRBD2
CDR3aa: CASSLGTGGGYEQFF
CDR3nt: TGTGCCAGCAGCTTAGGTACGGGAGGGGGATACGAGCAGTTCTTC

j_gene: TRBJ2-3
abundance: -
v_gene: TRBV6-2/TRBV6-3
d_gene: TRBD2
CDR3aa: CASSYPPAGAVDTQYF
CDR3nt: TGTGCCAGCAGTTACCCCCCCGCGGGAGCAGTAGATACGCAGTATTTT

j_gene: TRBJ2-1
abundance: -
v_gene: TRBV28
d_gene: -
CDR3aa: CASRGPWYNEQFF
CDR3nt: TGTGCCAGCAGGGGGCCTTGGTACAATGAGCAGTTCTTC

j_gene: TRBJ1-5
abundance: -
v_gene: TRBV5-1
d_gene: -
CDR3aa: CASSLGGANQPQHF
CDR3nt: TGCGCCAGCAGCTTAGGGGGGGCCAATCAGCCCCAGCATTTT

j_gene: TRBJ2-3
abundance: -
v_gene: TRBV3-1/TRBV3-2
d_gene: -
CDR3aa: CASSHLDTQYF
CDR3nt: TGTGCCAGCAGCCATCTAGATACGCAGTATTTT

j_gene: TRBJ1-2
abundance: -
v_gene: TRBV7-3
d_gene: -
CDR3aa: CASSPTVLSQGNYGYTF
CDR3nt: TGTGCCAGCAGCCCTACAGTTCTCTCTCAGGGTAACTATGGCTACACCTTC

j_gene: TRBJ1-1
abundance: -
v_gene: TRBV28
d_gene: -
CDR3aa: CASSSDRSFYTEAFF
CDR3nt: TGTGCCAGCAGTTCAGACAGGTCCTTCTACACTGAAGCTTTCTTT

j_gene: TRBJ2-1
abundance: -
v_gene: TRBV9
d_gene: -
CDR3aa: CASSVAGGSTSEQFF
CDR3nt: TGTGCCAGCAGCGTAGCTGGGGGGAGCACTAGTGAGCAGTTCTTC

j_gene: TRBJ2-7
abundance: -
v_gene: TRBV28
d_gene: -
CDR3aa: CASDRYNSYEQYF
CDR3nt: TGTGCCAGCGACAGGTATAACTCCTACGAGCAGTACTTC

j_gene: TRBJ2-4
abundance: -
v_gene: TRBV28
d_gene: -
CDR3aa: CASRGGGVLTKNIQYF
CDR3nt: TGTGCCAGCAGGGGCGGGGGCGTCTTGACCAAAAACATTCAGTACTTC

j_gene: TRBJ1-6
abundance: -
v_gene: TRBV7-2
d_gene: TRBD1
CDR3aa: CASSSRQGNSPLHF
CDR3nt: TGTGCCAGCAGCTCCCGACAGGGTAATTCACCCCTCCACTTT

j_gene: TRBJ2-3
abundance: -
v_gene: TRBV10-1
d_gene: TRBD2
CDR3aa: CASSESSGLAGTDTQYF
CDR3nt: TGCGCCAGCAGTGAGTCCAGCGGACTAGCGGGGACAGATACGCAGTATTTT

j_gene: TRBJ2-1
abundance: -
v_gene: TRBV7-9
d_gene: TRBD2
CDR3aa: CASSLALADNEQFF
CDR3nt: TGTGCCAGCAGCTTAGCACTAGCGGACAATGAGCAGTTCTTC

j_gene: TRBJ2-1
abundance: -
v_gene: TRBV5-6
d_gene: -
CDR3aa: CASSLATEGRSEQFF
CDR3nt: TGTGCCAGCAGCTTGGCCACAGAGGGCCGGTCTGAGCAGTTCTTC